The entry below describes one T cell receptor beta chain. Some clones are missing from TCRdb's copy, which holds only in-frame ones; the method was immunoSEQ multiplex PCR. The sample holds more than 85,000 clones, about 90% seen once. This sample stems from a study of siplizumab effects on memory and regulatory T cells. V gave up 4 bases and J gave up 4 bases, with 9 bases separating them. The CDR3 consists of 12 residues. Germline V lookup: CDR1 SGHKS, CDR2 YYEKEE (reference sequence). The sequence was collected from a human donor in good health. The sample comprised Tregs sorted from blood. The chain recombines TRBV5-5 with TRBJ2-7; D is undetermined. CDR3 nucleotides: TGTGCCAGCAGCCCGGTCTATTACGAGCAGTACTTC. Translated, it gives CASSPVYYEQYF.